The present entry profiles one T cell receptor beta chain with its context. TCR beta CDR3 regions were amplified from RNA. First-round RT-PCR with HTBI primers amplified the TCR CDR3 region. TCRdb re-derived calls from the multiplex PCR reads in MiXCR, one entry per CDR3 protein. The table lists roughly 640,000 distinct CDR3 sequences, about 16% of them singletons. These data are taken from a study of T cells in Graves' hyperthyroidism and ophthalmopathy. Study-level information: Pretreatment peripheral blood was obtained at initial diagnosis.

The V gene lost 5 bases and the J gene lost 6 bases, with 11 bases spanning the gap. The CDR3 is 13 amino acids. Ophthalmopathy patients showed a Clinical Activity Score of at least 3, NOSPECS grade of at least 4 and duration under 3 months. Fresh 10 ml peripheral blood yielded PBMCs. The J gene is TRBJ1-5, the V gene TRBV12-3 or TRBV12-4; D is possibly TRBD1 (6 bases). This TCR came from a middle-aged woman with Graves' ophthalmopathy. Sequencing was done on a sample of blood. The CDR3 DNA sequence: TGTGCCAGCAGTCGCCAGGGGTCTCAGCCCCAGCATTTT. Amino acids: CASSRQGSQPQHF.